The TCR beta chain described here comes from a study of blood T cell repertoires in COVID-19. In the study overall: T cells, B-cell-depleted T cells, or PBMCs provided the cDNA or gDNA that served as material.

Clones were sequenced by immunoSEQ multiplex PCR, and TCRdb holds only the in-frame ones, with some missing. The sample shows around 480,000 clones, roughly 87% of them seen only once. Trimming removed 3 bases at V and 4 bases at J, with 15 bases between. The V gene's germline CDR1 is MNHEY and CDR2 SMNVEV (reference sequence). The CDR3 sequence is 15 residues long. Residents of approximately 25 US areas, aged roughly 18 to 89 years, made up the participants. Two negative PCRs, clearance, or symptom resolution had been documented for recovered Cohort 3 donors. The TCR comes from a woman between 18 and 29 years old who had recovered from COVID-19. What was sequenced was PBMCs or T cells enriched from blood (not recorded which). The chain links TRBV27 to TRBJ1-1; no firm D call. The CDR3 protein is CASSFHRVSSTEAFF. CDR3 in DNA: TGTGCCAGCAGTTTTCATCGGGTGAGTAGCACTGAAGCTTTCTTT.